This entry lists 14 T cell receptor beta chains sequenced from one sample in a study of beta chain features in type 1 diabetes. The isolated RNA, all of it, was reverse transcribed, so expressed TCRB transcripts were what got sequenced. Assay: immunoSEQ multiplex PCR; the TCRdb copy retains only in-frame clones and omits some. The table includes almost 350,000 clones, around 20% detected once. The sample consisted of naive CD4+ T cells from blood. These receptors all stem from a young woman in good health.

The chain joins TRBV9 to TRBJ1-2; 7 bases line up with TRBD1. CDR3 length: 14 residues. The ends lost 3 bases at V and 4 bases at J; junction bases unmatched: 6. Germline CDR1 and CDR2: SGDLS and YYNGEE. The CDR3 DNA reads as TGTGCCAGCAGCGGGTGGACAGGAACCTATGGCTACACCTTC. It encodes CASSGWTGTYGYTF.

This clone was seen a handful of times. This chain joins TRBV7-9 and TRBJ2-3; 8 bases line up with TRBD2. Unmatched junction bases numbered 2, after V lost 6 bases and J lost 3 bases. Germline V CDR1 and CDR2: SEHNR, FQNEAQ (reference sequence). The CDR3 runs 13 residues. The CDR3 protein is CASRTSVTDTQYF. The CDR3 DNA sequence: TGTGCCAGCAGGACTAGCGTGACAGATACGCAGTATTTT.

This clone was counted a few times. The same CDR3 can be traced to other DNA sequences in this sample. V and J are TRBV30 and TRBJ2-1; D unclear. V was pared by 2 bases and J by 4 bases, with 3 bases between. Germline values: CDR1 GTSNPN, CDR2 SVGIG (reference sequence). The CDR3 is 11 residues long. DNA of the CDR3: TGTGCCTGGAGTCCTTACAATGAGCAGTTCTTC. Translating it yields CAWSPYNEQFF.

This clone was counted a few times. The chain is built from TRBV2 and TRBJ2-7, with 8 bases aligning to TRBD1. The CDR3 contains 14 residues. Germline values: CDR1 SNHLY, CDR2 FYNNEI. V lost 5 bases, J lost 3 bases, and 6 bases stayed unmatched. This CDR3 is CASSPGTGYYEQYF. The CDR3 DNA sequence: TGTGCCAGCAGTCCCGGGACAGGCTACTACGAGCAGTACTTC.

Only a few counts were recorded for this clone. The J gene is TRBJ1-2, the V gene TRBV15; no clear D gene. Per the germline V gene, CDR1 is LNHNV and CDR2 is YYDKDF (reference sequence). Trimming took off 4 bases at V and 4 bases at J, with 10 bases between the two ends. The CDR3 runs to 13 residues. The CDR3 DNA reads TGTGCCACCAGCATCCTCGGTCCCTATGGCTACACCTTC. It specifies CATSILGPYGYTF.

This rearrangement joins TRBV4-1 to TRBJ2-3, with unresolved D. The V end lost 1 base, the J end lost 3 bases, and 5 bases lay between the germline ends. The germline V gene has CDR1 MGHRA and CDR2 YSYEKL. CDR3 size: 13 residues. CDR3 loop: CASSQAQTDTQYF. CDR3 DNA: TGCGCCAGCAGCCAAGCCCAGACAGATACGCAGTATTTT.

This clone appeared a single time. CDR3 coding DNA: TGTGCCAGCAGTTACAAGGGGTCGAACACTGAAGCTTTCTTT. It specifies CASSYKGSNTEAFF. The chain has TRBV6-6 and TRBJ1-1; possible D gene TRBD1, 5 bases. Per the germline V gene, CDR1 is MNHNY and CDR2 is SVGAGI (reference sequence). The V and J ends lost 2 bases and 1 base respectively, with 8 bases between them. The CDR3 contains 14 residues.

This clone has only a few counts. The chain carries TRBV4-2 and TRBJ2-5, with a weak D call TRBD2 (7 bases). Germline CDR1 LGHNA, CDR2 YNFKEQ. Trimming took off 4 bases at V and 5 bases at J, with 14 bases between the two ends. The CDR3 totals 14 residues. This chain's CDR3 is CASSPGGSLETQYF. The CDR3 DNA reads TGTGCCAGCAGCCCGGGGGGCTCGTTGGAGACCCAGTACTTC.

The rearrangement joins TRBV12-5 to TRBJ1-1; the D is unclear. Germline V gives CDR1 LGHNT, CDR2 FRNRAP. The length of the CDR3 is 11 residues. The V gene lost 5 bases and the J gene lost 7 bases, with 8 bases spanning the gap. This chain's CDR3 is CASGRSGEAFF. CDR3 in DNA: TGTGCTAGTGGTAGAAGCGGTGAAGCTTTCTTT. Using reference TRBV12-5 and TRBJ1-1 for the parts outside the CDR3, the full variable domain is DARVTQTPRHKVTEMGQEVTMRCQPILGHNTVFWYRQTMMQGLELLAYFRNRAPLDDSGMPKDRFSAEMPDATLATLKIQPSEPRDSAVYFCASGRSGEAFFGQGTRLTVV.

The chain employs TRBV4-1 and TRBJ2-3, with TRBD2 identical over 12 bases. The CDR3 has 16 residues. After removal of 5 bases from V and 2 bases from J, the junction contained 5 bases not matched to a gene. The germline V gene encodes CDR1 MGHRA and CDR2 YSYEKL. CDR3 amino acids: CASSKGLAGNTDTQYF. CDR3 coding DNA: TGCGCCAGCAGCAAAGGACTAGCGGGGAACACAGATACGCAGTATTTT.

This clone was picked up a small number of times. This sequence joins TRBV2 and TRBJ2-3, with D maybe TRBD2 (6 bases). The CDR3 covers 13 residues. V lost 7 bases to trimming and J lost 6 bases, with 14 bases between them. Germline CDR1 SNHLY, CDR2 FYNNEI. In nucleotides, the CDR3 is TGTGCCAGCAAGGTCAGACTAGGGGATACGCAGTATTTT. This gives the protein CASKVRLGDTQYF.

This clone was counted between two and nine times. The chain has TRBV29-1 and TRBJ2-1, with 10 bases fitting TRBD1. The V gene end was trimmed by 8 bases and the J gene end by 0 bases; junction bases not matched to a gene: 4. Germline CDR1 is SQVTM and CDR2 is ANQGSEA. The length of the CDR3 is 14 residues. Here the CDR3 reads CSTRTGGSYNEQFF. In DNA form, the CDR3 reads TGCAGCACCCGGACAGGGGGCTCCTACAATGAGCAGTTCTTC.

V is TRBV19 and J is TRBJ2-4, with 7 bases identical to TRBD1. After removal of 0 bases from V and 7 bases from J, the junction contained 3 bases not matched to a gene. The CDR3 is 14 amino acids. Germline V gene data show CDR1 as LNHDA and CDR2 as SQIVND (reference sequence). CDR3 loop: CASSIEGQVNIQYF. The CDR3 DNA sequence: TGTGCCAGTAGTATAGAAGGACAGGTTAACATTCAGTACTTC.

In this sample, this clone turned up a few times. The CDR3 region is CASLRTVYNEQFF. The CDR3 bases are TGTGCCAGCCTACGGACAGTCTACAATGAGCAGTTCTTC. The rearrangement uses TRBV30 and TRBJ2-1; TRBD1 might be the D (6 bases). Germline V gene lookup returns CDR1 GTSNPN and CDR2 SVGIG (reference sequence). The CDR3 sequence is 13 residues long. The V gene lost 8 bases and the J gene lost 3 bases, with 14 bases spanning the gap.